Listed below are T cell receptor beta chains from one sample, sequenced in a study of OX40 agonist ivuxolimab in advanced cancers. Assay used: immunoSEQ multiplex PCR; TCRdb lists only in-frame clones, some missing. The sample contains 84,000 or so clones, roughly 82% of which appear only once. This specimen was CD4+ or CD8+ T cells sorted from blood, taken in a trial of the OX40 agonist ivuxolimab. The receptors originated from an adult with an advanced solid tumor such as melanoma, head and neck, liver or kidney cancer. The CDR3 runs from the conserved cysteine through the conserved F or W. A D gene is named only where the DNA matches it firmly. Expanded clones get a size class; other rows say once, few or many, or leave the size out.

clone_size cdr3_length d_call j_call v_call cdr3_nt cdr3_aa
NA 15 NA TRBJ1-2 TRBV6-5 TGTGCCAGCAGTTCTCTGGAGTTCGGAAACTATGGCTACACCTTC CASSSLEFGNYGYTF
NA 13 NA TRBJ1-1 TRBV6-1 TGTGCCAGCAGTGTAACGTTGAACACTGAAGCTTTCTTT CASSVTLNTEAFF
NA 14 NA TRBJ2-5 TRBV13 TGTGCCAGCAGCCCCCGGGGGTCCCAAGAGACCCAGTACTTC CASSPRGSQETQYF
NA 12 NA TRBJ2-3 TRBV9 TGTGCCGTTGACCTGAGCAGAGATACGCAGTATTTT CAVDLSRDTQYF
NA 14 NA TRBJ2-3 TRBV2 TGTGCCAGCACTCGAAGGGATTCCACAGATACGCAGTATTTT CASTRRDSTDTQYF
NA 14 TRBD2 TRBJ2-5 TRBV4-2 TGTGCCAGCAGCCAAGTGGGGGGGAAAGAGACCCAGTACTTC CASSQVGGKETQYF
NA 11 NA TRBJ1-2 TRBV2 TGTGCCAGCAAGGCCTTCTATGGCTACACCTTC CASKAFYGYTF
NA 13 NA TRBJ1-2 TRBV18 TGTGCCAGCTCATTCCAAGCGGACTATGGCTACACCTTC CASSFQADYGYTF
NA 14 NA TRBJ2-1 TRBV7-8 TGTGCCAGCAGCTTAGACTTCGCCTATCTACGGCCGTTCTTC CASSLDFAYLRPFF
NA 15 NA TRBJ1-5 TRBV19 TGTGCCAGTCTCCCCCCAGGGGCCGGCAATCAGCCCCAGCATTTT CASLPPGAGNQPQHF
NA 13 TRBD1 TRBJ1-2 TRBV7-2 TGTGCCAGCAGCTGGGACAGGGCTCTTGGCTACACCTTC CASSWDRALGYTF
once 15 NA TRBJ1-4 TRBV7-9 TGTGCCAGCAGCTTTCCGGGATTCACGGATGAAAAACTGTTTTTT CASSFPGFTDEKLFF
NA 14 NA TRBJ1-4 TRBV18 TGTGCCAGCTCACCAGGACCAACGCGGGAAAAACTGTTTTTT CASSPGPTREKLFF
NA 14 TRBD1 TRBJ2-7 TRBV6-6 TGTGCCAGCAGGGACAGGACCGACTCCTACGAGCAGTACTTC CASRDRTDSYEQYF
once 17 NA TRBJ1-5 TRBV7-8 TGTGCCAGCACCCCCGCCGCGGGGGGATGGGGCAATCAGCCCCAGCATTTT CASTPAAGGWGNQPQHF
NA 14 NA TRBJ2-5 TRBV18 TGTGCCAGCTCACCCCCGGGAGCCTTAGAGACCCAGTACTTC CASSPPGALETQYF
NA 15 TRBD2 TRBJ2-1 TRBV9 TGTGCCAGCAGCGTAGAGGCTAGCGGGGGGCTGGCGCCGTTCTTC CASSVEASGGLAPFF
NA 16 NA TRBJ2-7 TRBV28 TGTGCCAGCAGTTCCTTCTTGGGGCAGGTAGCGCCCGAGCAGTACTTC CASSSFLGQVAPEQYF
NA 15 NA TRBJ2-1 TRBV18 TGTGCCAGCTCACGCCCCGGGACCGCAAACAATGAGCAGTTCTTC CASSRPGTANNEQFF
NA 15 TRBD1 TRBJ1-2 TRBV30 TGTGCCTGGACCATTACATCGACAGGGGAGGGTGGCTACACCTTC CAWTITSTGEGGYTF
NA 13 NA TRBJ1-1 TRBV7-9 TGTGCCAGCAGCTTAATCTTGAACACTGAAGCTTTCTTT CASSLILNTEAFF
NA 15 NA TRBJ2-7 TRBV27 TGTGCCAGCAGTGGGGCGGGCCCCAGGTCATACGAGCAGTACTTC CASSGAGPRSYEQYF
NA 13 NA TRBJ1-1 TRBV7-8 TGTGCCAGCAGCCCCCGACATTTAGCTGAAGCTTTCTTT CASSPRHLAEAFF
NA 13 NA TRBJ1-2 TRBV7-2 TGTGCCAGCAGCTTAGTGGCCGCGTATGGCTACACCTTC CASSLVAAYGYTF
NA 15 TRBD1 TRBJ2-1 TRBV7-3 TGTGCCAGCAGCTCACCGGGACAGGGGACAAATGAGCAGTTCTTC CASSSPGQGTNEQFF
once 14 NA TRBJ1-1 TRBV6-5 TGTGCCAGCATTAAGGCGGGGAGGTACACTGAAGCTTTCTTT CASIKAGRYTEAFF
NA 14 NA TRBJ2-2 TRBV5-8 TGTGCCAGCAGCTTGGAAAGGGGGGCCGGGGAGCTGTTTTTT CASSLERGAGELFF
few 15 NA TRBJ1-2 TRBV14 TGTGCCAGCAGCCAAGATGTGAGATTGCTCTATGGCTACACCTTC CASSQDVRLLYGYTF
once 16 TRBD1 TRBJ2-3 TRBV7-3 TGTGCCAGCAGGCGCCAAGGGACAGGGGTTCCAGATACGCAGTATTTT CASRRQGTGVPDTQYF
few 14 NA TRBJ2-1 TRBV4-3 TGCGCCAGCAGCGCGAGTCTCCAGCTCGATGAGCAGTTCTTC CASSASLQLDEQFF
once 14 NA TRBJ2-5 TRBV5-4 TGTGCCAGCAGCTGGAGCGGGTATAAGGAGGCCCAGTACTTC CASSWSGYKEAQYF
NA 13 NA TRBJ2-3 TRBV30 TGTGCCTGGACTGGACTTAGCACAGATACGCAGTATTTT CAWTGLSTDTQYF
once 15 NA TRBJ1-6 TRBV7-2 TGTGCCAGCAGCCCCGACGCAGGGTATAATTCACCCCTCCACTTT CASSPDAGYNSPLHF
NA 14 NA TRBJ1-1 TRBV4-2 TGTGCCAGCAGCCAGGTAACACAGGGCACTGAAGCTTTCTTT CASSQVTQGTEAFF
few 15 NA TRBJ2-3 TRBV5-1 TGCGCCAGCAGCCAAAACAGGGCCTCCACAAATACGCAGTATTTT CASSQNRASTNTQYF
NA 13 NA TRBJ1-1 TRBV5-1 TGCGCCAGCAGCTTGGTACCGAACACTGAAGCTTTCTTT CASSLVPNTEAFF
NA 14 NA TRBJ1-4 TRBV28 TGTGCCAGCAGCCCCCCCGGGGGGTATGAAAAACTGTTTTTT CASSPPGGYEKLFF
NA 11 NA TRBJ2-5 TRBV6-6 TGTGCCAGCAGTTACTTAGAGACCCAGTACTTC CASSYLETQYF
NA 13 TRBD1 TRBJ1-1 TRBV18 TGTGCCAGCTCATCAAGGGGGCTTACTGAAGCTTTCTTT CASSSRGLTEAFF
NA 13 TRBD1 TRBJ1-2 TRBV7-9 TGTGCCAGCAGCCGGACAGGGGACTATGGCTACACCTTC CASSRTGDYGYTF
NA 15 TRBD1 TRBJ1-1 TRBV28 TGTGCCAGCAGTGGGGGACAGGGACCGCGTACTGAAGCTTTCTTT CASSGGQGPRTEAFF